This T cell receptor (beta chain) stems from a study of T cell clonality in common variable immunodeficiency. General observations from the study: What drives increased CVID clonality needs T cell subpopulation sequencing. Reportedly, TCR beta sequences from common variable immunodeficiency showed fewer deletions and N-nucleotide insertions.

Assay used: immunoSEQ multiplex PCR; TCRdb lists only in-frame clones, some missing. Singletons are absent from the sample, which has 30,000 to 40,000 clones. This clone was recorded at least ten times. What it recognizes is unknown. The observed sequence ends 3 residues before the CDR3 terminus, with the missing tail filled in from the germline J gene. The length of the CDR3 is 14 residues. The trim removed 4 bases at V and 6 bases at J, leaving 4 bases unmatched. Germline CDR1 SGHDT, CDR2 YYEEEE. The rearrangement links TRBV5-6 to TRBJ1-5, with 10 bases identical to TRBD1. The sample taken for sequencing was peripheral blood mononuclear cells. This receptor was obtained from a person between 18 and 75 years old in good health. Here the CDR3 reads CASSDGTGAQPQHF. The DNA read from the CDR3 is TGTGCCAGCAGCGACGGGACAGGGGCTCAGCCC.